The 26 T cell receptor beta chains below come from one sample, sequenced in a study of blood T cell repertoires in COVID-19. The assay was immunoSEQ multiplex PCR, and TCRdb's table has in-frame clones only and misses some. The data contain hundreds of thousands of clones, 70% to 90% of them singletons. The sample was peripheral blood. The receptors were sampled from a woman aged 30 to 39 who had recovered from COVID-19.

This rearrangement joins TRBV7-2 to TRBJ2-5; tentative D call: TRBD2 (5 bases). Germline CDR1 and CDR2: SGHTA and FQGNSA. The CDR3 consists of 14 residues. Trimming took 4 bases from V and 4 from J, leaving 13 bases between them. In DNA form, the CDR3 reads TGTGCCAGCAGCTCCCTTGGTGGAGGAGAGACCCAGTACTTC. Residues: CASSSLGGGETQYF.

This chain links TRBV18 with TRBJ2-5, with 7 bases lining up with TRBD1. CDR3 length: 13 residues. Unmatched junction bases numbered 4, after V lost 5 bases and J lost 4 bases. Germline V gene lookup returns CDR1 KGHSH and CDR2 LQKENI. CDR3 in DNA: TGTGCCAGCTCATTACGACAGGGAGAGACCCAGTACTTC. Residues: CASSLRQGETQYF.

The table lists this clone with a few counts. The rearrangement links TRBV12-2 to TRBJ2-1; the table's TRBD2 call for D was not verified on the DNA. TRBV12-2 is listed as a pseudogene. The CDR3 loop spans 18 amino acids. CDR3 in amino acids: CASRFSLAGVFSYNEQFF. The CDR3 DNA reads TGTGCAAGTCGCTTCAGTCTAGCGGGAGTGTTTTCCTACAATGAGCAGTTCTTC.

This clone was counted ten times or more. This sequence joins TRBV4-2 and TRBJ2-3; 7 bases match TRBD2. CDR1 LGHNA and CDR2 YNFKEQ come from the germline V gene. V was pared by 4 bases and J by 6 bases, with 4 bases of the junction left unmatched. The CDR3 totals 13 residues. CDR3 protein: CASSRLAGDTQYF. The CDR3 region has the DNA TGTGCCAGCAGCCGACTAGCCGGGGATACGCAGTATTTT.

The J gene is TRBJ2-2, the V gene TRBV7-9, with D perhaps TRBD1 (6 bases). Trimming pared 3 bases from V and 0 bases from J, leaving 11 bases between. Germline CDR1 reads SEHNR; CDR2 reads FQNEAQ (reference sequence). This CDR3 contains 16 residues. DNA of the CDR3: TGTGCCAGCAGCTTGGGACACCCTTCGAACACCGGGGAGCTGTTTTTT. Translation gives CASSLGHPSNTGELFF.

This clone appeared a single time. This may arise from a read error, as a much more abundant clone is one base away. CDR3 bases: TGTGCCAGCAGTCGGACAGGGGATCAGCCCCAGCATTTT. Its protein product is CASSRTGDQPQHF. This sequence joins TRBV2 and TRBJ1-5; TRBD1 aligns across 9 bases. Unmatched junction bases numbered 1, after V lost 5 bases and J lost 5 bases. The germline CDR1 and CDR2 sequences are SNHLY and FYNNEI. This CDR3 has 13 residues.

The CDR3 sequence is CASSPGQGAGGTEAFF. The CDR3 DNA reads as TGCGCCAGCAGCCCCGGACAGGGCGCTGGTGGTACTGAAGCTTTCTTT. This chain uses TRBV5-1 with TRBJ1-1, with 8 bases aligning to TRBD1. After removal of 4 bases from V and 5 bases from J, the junction contained 13 bases not matched to a gene. This CDR3 is 16 amino acids long. Germline V gives CDR1 SGHRS, CDR2 YFSETQ.

This clone is a singleton in its sample. The chain has TRBV2 and TRBJ1-2; 10 positions match TRBD1. The junction had 22 bases not matched to a gene; V was cut back by 4 bases and J by 5 bases. The CDR3 sequence is 20 residues long. The germline V gene encodes CDR1 SNHLY and CDR2 FYNNEI. DNA of the CDR3: TGTGCCAGCAGTGTCGTTCTAAACCGGGACAGGGGTACTGATTCGTATGGCTACACCTTC. This gives the protein CASSVVLNRDRGTDSYGYTF.

This chain connects TRBV4-3 to TRBJ2-2, with 8 nucleotides matching TRBD2. CDR3 length equals 18 residues. With V trimmed by 2 bases and J by 8 bases, 16 bases remained unmatched. CDR1 is LGHNA, CDR2 YSLEER, per germline. The CDR3: CASSQFRIISGRGGELFF. DNA of the CDR3: TGCGCCAGCAGCCAATTCCGGATTATAAGCGGGAGAGGTGGGGAGCTGTTTTTT.

This chain uses TRBV4-3 with TRBJ2-1; D unclear. CDR1 LGHNA and CDR2 YSLEER come from the germline V gene. The CDR3 sequence is 16 residues long. V dropped 0 bases and J dropped 0 bases, with 9 bases sitting between them. The CDR3 region is CASSQDPRSSYNEQFF. CDR3 in DNA: TGCGCCAGCAGCCAAGACCCGCGGAGCTCCTACAATGAGCAGTTCTTC.

This rearrangement joins TRBV4-2 to TRBJ2-4; 11 bases agree with TRBD2. The CDR3 loop spans 16 amino acids. CDR1 and CDR2 from the germline V gene are LGHNA and YNFKEQ. Losses at the gene ends were 4 bases for V and 6 bases for J; bases not matched to a gene: 8. CDR3 amino acids: CASSLDSGGGGNIQYF. The CDR3 DNA is TGTGCCAGCAGCCTAGATAGCGGGGGGGGAGGAAACATTCAGTACTTC.

V and J are TRBV4-2 and TRBJ2-3, with 7 nucleotides matching TRBD1. V dropped 0 bases and J dropped 9; count of bases not matched to a gene: 0. This CDR3 comprises 12 residues. Looked up from germline, CDR1 is LGHNA and CDR2 is YNFKEQ. The CDR3 DNA reads as TGTGCCAGCAGCCAAGAAGGGGGCACGCAGTATTTT. It specifies CASSQEGGTQYF.

This sequence joins TRBV7-9 and TRBJ2-7, with 9 bases fitting TRBD2. J lost 3 bases, V lost 2 bases, and 2 bases had no gene match. The CDR3 spans 14 residues. Per germline, CDR1 SEHNR and CDR2 FQNEAQ (reference sequence). The CDR3 region has the DNA TGTGCCAGCAGCTTATTAGCGGGAGACTACGAGCAGTACTTC. Residues: CASSLLAGDYEQYF.

The chain couples TRBV28 to TRBJ2-3; 7 bases are a match to TRBD2. Germline V gene sequence: CDR1 MDHEN, CDR2 SYDVKM. The CDR3 contains 14 residues. V lost 5 bases to trimming and J lost 0 bases; unmatched junction nucleotides: 2. The DNA of the CDR3 is TGTGCCAGCAGTATTAGCGGGAGCACAGATACGCAGTATTTT. Encoded protein: CASSISGSTDTQYF. The full variable domain, its missing parts supplied by reference TRBV28 and TRBJ2-3, is DVKVTQSSRYLVKRTGEKVFLECVQDMDHENMFWYRQDPGLGLRLIYFSYDVKMKEKGDIPEGYSVSREKKERFSLILESASTNQTSMYLCASSISGSTDTQYFGPGTRLTVL.

This clone occurred once. The chain recombines TRBV2 with TRBJ1-2; 7 bases are a match to TRBD1. After removal of 3 bases from V and 7 bases from J, the junction contained 8 bases not matched to a gene. The germline CDR1 and CDR2 sequences are SNHLY and FYNNEI. CDR3 length equals 14 residues. The CDR3 here is CASSDAGSGGGYTF. In DNA, the CDR3 is TGTGCCAGCAGTGATGCAGGTTCAGGGGGTGGCTACACCTTC.

In regard to this clone: A read error may account for a junction end that differs from germline. J is TRBJ1-6 and V is TRBV18; TRBD1 is a possible D gene (6 bases). CDR1 is KGHSH and CDR2 is LQKENI in the germline V gene. The CDR3 totals 16 residues. The CDR3 region has the DNA TGTGCCAGCTCACCATGGGACAACTCCGATAATTCACCCCTCCACTTT. This encodes CASSPWDNSDNSPLHF.

The chain couples TRBV9 to TRBJ2-2, with 9 nucleotides matching TRBD1. The trim removed 3 bases at V and 8 bases at J, leaving 5 bases unmatched. Germline V CDR1 and CDR2: SGDLS, YYNGEE. This CDR3 comprises 14 residues. The DNA for the CDR3 is TGTGCCAGCAGCGACAGGGGGCGTGCAGGGGAGCTGTTTTTT. Translation: CASSDRGRAGELFF.

The V gene is TRBV6-5, the J gene TRBJ2-7, with D perhaps TRBD2 (6 bases). Germline assignment: CDR1 MNHEY and CDR2 SVGAGI. This CDR3 is built from 14 residues. V was pared by 7 bases and J by 5 bases, with 18 bases between. CDR3 loop: CASTKRGAQDEQYF. CDR3 in DNA: TGTGCCAGCACTAAACGCGGGGCGCAGGACGAGCAGTACTTC.

This clone was counted between two and nine times. The CDR3 region has the DNA TGTGCCAGCGACAAAACCGGGACAGGATTGAACACCGGGGAGCTGTTTTTT. Amino acids: CASDKTGTGLNTGELFF. The rearrangement links TRBV7-2 to TRBJ2-2; TRBD1 matches 8 bases. This CDR3 contains 17 residues. Trimming at V came to 8 bases and at J to 1 base, leaving 12 bases not matched to a gene. Germline assignment: CDR1 SGHTA and CDR2 FQGNSA.

The V and J genes are TRBV11-2 and TRBJ1-1, with 7 bases aligning to TRBD1. CDR3 length: 14 amino acids. Germline trimming cut 6 bases from V and 1 base from J; bases unmatched to any gene: 5. Looked up from germline, CDR1 is SGHAT and CDR2 is FQNNGV. The CDR3 nucleotides are TGTGCCAGCAGTCGCCGGGACAGGAACACTGAAGCTTTCTTT. It encodes CASSRRDRNTEAFF.

This clone was picked up one time. V and J are TRBV7-2 and TRBJ2-3; D possibly corresponds to TRBD2 (6 bases). The CDR3 covers 14 residues. The V gene lost 6 bases and the J gene lost 2 bases, with 12 bases spanning the gap. Per the germline V gene, CDR1 is SGHTA and CDR2 is FQGNSA. CDR3 in DNA: TGTGCCAGCAGGAGGGGCGGGGACACAGATACGCAGTATTTT. It translates to CASRRGGDTDTQYF.

This rearrangement joins TRBV11-3 to TRBJ1-6; 10 nucleotides align to TRBD1. After removal of 2 bases from V and 3 bases from J, the junction contained 10 bases not matched to a gene. The CDR3 sequence is 19 residues long. Germline assignment: CDR1 SGHNT and CDR2 YENEEA. This CDR3 is CASSLTGTGDKDYNSPLHF. DNA of the CDR3: TGTGCCAGCAGCTTAACCGGGACAGGGGATAAGGACTATAATTCACCCCTCCACTTT.

This CDR3 reads CASSERGENRKQFF. DNA for the CDR3: TGCGCCAGCAGTGAGCGGGGGGAAAACCGGAAGCAGTTCTTC. The chain uses TRBV10-2 and TRBJ2-1; 7 bases line up with TRBD2. There are 14 residues in the CDR3. V trimming: 2 bases; J trimming: 11 bases; junction bases outside the gene matches: 9. The V gene's germline CDR1 is WSHSY and CDR2 SAAADI.

The genes are TRBV19 and TRBJ2-1; 8 positions match TRBD2. This CDR3 has 17 amino acids. Germline CDR1 is LNHDA and CDR2 is SQIVND (reference sequence). V dropped 0 bases and J dropped 5; count of bases not matched to a gene: 9. The CDR3 sequence is CASSIDLNTGGDNEQFF. CDR3 nucleotides: TGTGCCAGTAGTATAGATCTGAACACCGGGGGGGACAATGAGCAGTTCTTC.

The J gene is TRBJ2-2, the V gene TRBV3-1 (or the pseudogene TRBV3-2); tentative D call: TRBD1 (5 bases). The CDR3 has 15 residues. The germline CDR1 and CDR2 sequences are LGHDT and YNNKEL (reference sequence). V gave up 3 bases and J gave up 4 bases, with 12 bases separating them. The CDR3 loop reads CASSHRVSVTGELFF. The CDR3 DNA reads as TGTGCCAGCAGCCACAGGGTATCGGTCACCGGGGAGCTGTTTTTT.

This clone has only one observation. V is TRBV6-1 and J is TRBJ1-2, with TRBD1 as a possible D gene (5 bases). This CDR3 has 13 residues. Germline V CDR1 and CDR2: MNHNS, SASEGT. V gave up 3 bases and J gave up 3 bases, with 8 bases separating them. CDR3 DNA sequence: TGTGCCAGCAGTGATGGGGCAGACTATGGCTACACCTTC. Translating gives CASSDGADYGYTF.